A selection of T cell receptor beta chains follows, all from one sample in a study of cytomegalovirus exposure and HLA in healthy donors. Method: immunoSEQ multiplex PCR; TCRdb's copy keeps in-frame clones and lacks some. Among about 130,000 clones, around 82% were seen once, and the ten largest hold more than 1.5%. Input material: PBMCs. These receptors came from a boy younger than 18 in good health and CMV-seronegative. Each CDR3 is given with its conserved first and last residue. Each record gives: clone size, CDR3 length, V gene, CDR3 protein. The size field is filled for only some rows; it gives once, few, many or a size class.

NA,14,TRBV29-1,CSVVQLSGANVLTF
NA,15,TRBV5-4,CASKTLGQGGTEAFF
NA,14,TRBV5-1,CASSLGQGGETQYF
NA,15,TRBV7-9,CSSSTGQGSSYEQYF
NA,14,TRBV7-2,CASSARTGYYEQYF
NA,12,TRBV2,CASSDDTYEQYF
once,17,TRBV25-1,CASTRDRTGSSYNEQFF
NA,15,TRBV28,CASSTGTGGYQPQHF
NA,12,TRBV6-1,CASRRGGQPQHF
NA,20,TRBV7-6,CASSPRQGTGVITGANVLTF
NA,11,TRBV19,CASSISFKQFF
NA,17,TRBV11-3,CASSLGAGTGITNEQFF
few,16,TRBV5-1,CASSIHLRGTDTEAFF
NA,13,TRBV9,CASSPLGHTEAFF
NA,17,TRBV7-9,CASSLLRTGGSNQPQHF
NA,12,TRBV5-1,CASSLQTGELFF
NA,14,TRBV5-1,CASSRVSWGTEAFF
NA,15,TRBV19,CASSPRGTNNSPLHF
NA,16,TRBV7-9,CASSSLRGKSYNEQFF
once,18,TRBV4-1,CASSPIPVPGQRRGEQYF
NA,16,TRBV29-1,CSVVRMGDRGYETQYF
once,14,TRBV5-1,CASSYLGALSEAFF
few,15,TRBV6-6,CASRTGTGSRQPQHF
NA,14,TRBV9,CASRGTGEGTEAFF
once,11,TRBV6-5,CASSRWTEAFF
NA,14,TRBV16,CASSQNRASYEQYF
NA,14,TRBV29-1,CSVAEGLSNQPQHF
NA,16,TRBV6-5,CASSSTTGSSGNTIYF
NA,15,TRBV19,CASSKGQGPGNTIYF
NA,15,TRBV18,CASSPLQGGDQPQHF
NA,14,TRBV6-6,CASDTPDMNPEAFF
NA,11,TRBV5-1,CASSEEYEQYF
NA,15,TRBV9,CASSVAGGGGYGYPF
NA,14,TRBV7-9,CASSSGQGFSPLHF
NA,15,TRBV30,CAWSFPGRSDEKLFF
NA,16,TRBV18,CASSPPPGTGTETQYF
NA,14,TRBV29-1,CSVLRALGNTEAFF
NA,15,TRBV4-3,CASSQDRQGPYGYTF
NA,15,TRBV28,CASTPGAGSNYGYTF
NA,16,TRBV7-9,CASSPSGQGMYNEQFF
NA,16,TRBV5-1,CASSDSGREFPYEQYF
NA,14,TRBV19,CASSLTGGGQPQHF
NA,12,TRBV19,CATTAGTGELFF
NA,16,TRBV9,CASSVTSGRLTDTQYF
NA,13,TRBV30,CASPRRGNTEAFF
NA,13,TRBV4-1,CASSQEGQGGQYF
NA,15,TRBV4-1,CASSQELAVANEQFF
NA,17,TRBV9,CASSVGDRSSGANVLTF
NA,12,TRBV7-9,CSSSLARREQYF
NA,17,TRBV7-9,CASSLTTGTGGLYEQYF
NA,14,TRBV7-8,CASSHQREGYEQYF
few,12,TRBV29-1,CSVGGRGTEAFF
NA,11,TRBV21-1,CASDNTDTQYF
NA,13,TRBV6-1,CASASGMVKTQYF
NA,15,TRBV5-6,CASSWGRTEGEKLFF
once,13,TRBV19,CASSQAPSYEQYF
once,15,TRBV2,CASRGAGKGIQPQHF
NA,16,TRBV19,CASSIEGVATNEKLFF
NA,14,TRBV19,CASRAGTADEKLFF
NA,18,TRBV9,CASSVDLGTSGRTGELFF